Each of the 32 T cell receptor beta chains below was sequenced from the same sample in a study of blood T cell repertoires in COVID-19. Profiling relied on immunoSEQ multiplex PCR, and the TCRdb table lists in-frame clones only, not all of them. Of 50,000 to 55,000 clones detected, roughly 84% appear once; the ten largest clones hold 6.5% to 8%. The sequencing sample was made of peripheral blood. The receptors stem from a man aged 50-59 years with active COVID-19.

The chain couples TRBV16 to TRBJ2-1, with D maybe TRBD2 (5 bases). V was trimmed by 1 base and J by 10 bases, leaving 11 bases between them. The CDR3 length is 13 residues. From germline, CDR1 is KGHSY and CDR2 FQNENV. The DNA for the CDR3 is TGTGCCAGCAGCCAATTCTTCGGAGGCGAGCAGTTCTTC. This gives the protein CASSQFFGGEQFF. The full variable domain, with the rest looked up from reference TRBV16 and TRBJ2-1, is GEEVAQTPKHLVRGEGQKAKLYCAPIKGHSYVFWYQQVLKNEFKFLISFQNENVFDETGMPKERFSAKCLPNSPCSLEIQATKLEDSAVYFCASSQFFGGEQFFGPGTRLTVL.

The V call is TRBV29-1, the J call TRBJ2-3, with 7 bases aligning to TRBD2. The V segment lost 4 bases and the J segment 3 bases; nucleotides outside the gene matches: 7. In germline, CDR1 is SQVTM, CDR2 ANQGSEA. CDR3 length: 14 amino acids. DNA for the CDR3: TGCAGCGTTGGGGGCGGGAGTAGTACAGATACGCAGTATTTT. Translating it yields CSVGGGSSTDTQYF.

The sample holds a few counts of this clone. The chain uses TRBV4-1 and TRBJ2-1; 10 bases map to TRBD2. The ends lost 4 bases at V and 0 bases at J; junction bases unmatched: 15. CDR3 length equals 20 residues. Germline V gene lookup returns CDR1 MGHRA and CDR2 YSYEKL. The CDR3 DNA sequence: TGCGCCAGCAGCCCCTCCAGACTAGCGGGCCGTACTAGCTCCTACAATGAGCAGTTCTTC. It translates to CASSPSRLAGRTSSYNEQFF.

J is TRBJ1-5 and V is TRBV27; D is perhaps TRBD1 (6 bases). Looked up from germline, CDR1 is MNHEY and CDR2 is SMNVEV (reference sequence). Trimming shortened V by 6 bases and J by 1 base, and 13 bases separated the two germline ends. The CDR3 contains 15 residues. CDR3 nucleotides: TGTGCCAGCAGCGCGAAGGGGGGGAGCAATCAGCCCCAGCATTTT. Encoded protein: CASSAKGGSNQPQHF.

This rearrangement joins TRBV5-1 to TRBJ2-1; TRBD2 aligns across 8 bases. This CDR3 is built from 15 residues. From germline, CDR1 is SGHRS and CDR2 YFSETQ. With V trimmed by 4 bases and J by 0 bases, 3 bases remained unmatched. The CDR3 DNA sequence: TGCGCCAGCAGCCCGGGACTAGTCTCCTACAATGAGCAGTTCTTC. Translating it yields CASSPGLVSYNEQFF.

CDR3: CASSPGTGGQYF. For the CDR3, the DNA is TGTGCCAGCTCTCCCGGGACCGGGGGGCAGTACTTC. This chain uses TRBV12-3 or TRBV12-4 with TRBJ2-7, with D tentatively TRBD2 (6 bases). There are 12 residues in the CDR3. The germline V and J ends were trimmed by 8 bases and 9 bases, with 17 bases remaining between them.

This CDR3 is CASSPPQGQETQYF. The CDR3 coding sequence is TGTGCCAGCAGCCCCCCGCAGGGCCAAGAGACCCAGTACTTC. The chain carries TRBV7-9 and TRBJ2-5; a possible D gene is TRBD1 (5 bases). Germline values: CDR1 SEHNR, CDR2 FQNEAQ (reference sequence). The CDR3 spans 14 residues. The ends were cut back, 5 bases at V and 1 base at J, with 11 bases in the middle.

The rearrangement joins TRBV5-5 to TRBJ2-7; D not resolved. The germline V gene has CDR1 SGHKS and CDR2 YYEKEE (reference sequence). Trimming left V 1 base short and J 0 bases short, with 11 bases between. The CDR3 covers 15 residues. The CDR3 nucleotides are TGTGCCAGCAGCTTGCTGGTGGTGAGCTCCTACGAGCAGTACTTC. It codes for CASSLLVVSSYEQYF.

The V gene is TRBV7-5, the J gene TRBJ1-1; no check of the table's D call, TRBD1, against the DNA was made. TRBV7-5 constitutes a pseudogene. This CDR3 has 14 amino acids. In DNA form, the CDR3 reads TGTGCCAGAGTCCGGGACAGGGAGGGAACTGAAGCTTTCTTT. Amino acid sequence: CARVRDREGTEAFF.

The chain employs TRBV6-5 and TRBJ2-7; D ambiguous. Trimming took 1 base from V and 0 from J, leaving 7 bases between them. The CDR3 totals 14 residues. CDR1 is MNHEY, CDR2 SVGAGI, per germline. The CDR3 DNA follows: TGTGCCAGCAGTTACTTATCGGGCTCCTACGAGCAGTACTTC. Protein sequence: CASSYLSGSYEQYF.

This clone has a handful of counts. The chain combines TRBV19 with TRBJ1-3; 9 nucleotides agree with TRBD1. Looked up from germline, CDR1 is LNHDA and CDR2 is SQIVND (reference sequence). Trimming at V came to 5 bases and at J to 7 bases, leaving 9 bases not matched to a gene. This CDR3 spans 15 amino acids. The DNA of the CDR3 is TGTGCCAGTAGTTGGGACAGGGCTGTTGGGAACACCATATATTTT. It codes for CASSWDRAVGNTIYF.

The chain joins TRBV4-2 to TRBJ1-2; tentative D call: TRBD1 (5 bases). V lost 1 base and J 3 bases, leaving 12 bases between the germline ends. The V gene's germline CDR1 is LGHNA and CDR2 YNFKEQ. This CDR3 spans 15 amino acids. The CDR3 sequence is CASSQGRQGDYGYTF. DNA for the CDR3: TGTGCCAGCAGCCAAGGTCGGCAGGGCGACTATGGCTACACCTTC.

This sequence joins TRBV19 and TRBJ2-2; D possibly corresponds to TRBD1 (6 bases). The CDR3 covers 13 residues. The V end was cut by 7 bases, the J end by 5 bases, with 11 bases between. Germline loops: CDR1 LNHDA, CDR2 SQIVND (reference sequence). The CDR3 DNA reads TGTGCCAGTATGACAGGTTGGACCGGGGAGCTGTTTTTT. Protein product: CASMTGWTGELFF.

The genes are TRBV5-4 and TRBJ2-5, with a tentative D call TRBD1 (5 bases). With 2 bases removed from V and 1 base from J, the gap between germline ends came to 12 bases. Looked up from germline, CDR1 is SGHNT and CDR2 is YYREEE (reference sequence). There are 15 residues in the CDR3. The CDR3 sequence is CASSLGQGLQETQYF. CDR3 sequence (DNA): TGTGCCAGCAGCTTAGGGCAGGGCCTCCAAGAGACCCAGTACTTC.

The chain combines TRBV10-3 with TRBJ1-3; D possibly corresponds to TRBD1 (5 bases). Germline CDR1 ENHRY, CDR2 SYGVKD. V was shortened by 9 bases and J by 0 bases, with 12 bases between the two germline ends. The CDR3 consists of 14 residues. The CDR3 reads CAIWLGGSGNTIYF. CDR3 nucleotides: TGTGCCATTTGGTTGGGGGGCTCTGGAAACACCATATATTTT.

This chain joins TRBV6-5 and TRBJ2-2; the match to TRBD1 covers 7 bases. The CDR3 is made up of 16 amino acids. V shed 0 bases and J 6 bases; nucleotides not matched to a gene: 7. Germline values: CDR1 MNHEY, CDR2 SVGAGI. The DNA of the CDR3 is TGTGCCAGCAGTTACTCGGCTGGACAGGCCTCCGGGGAGCTGTTTTTT. Amino acid sequence: CASSYSAGQASGELFF.

The rearrangement uses TRBV5-1 and TRBJ1-3; 9 bases line up with TRBD1. The CDR3 covers 14 residues. Germline loops: CDR1 SGHRS, CDR2 YFSETQ. J lost 9 bases, V lost 0 bases, and 4 bases had no gene match. As DNA, the CDR3 is TGCGCCAGCAGCTTGGCGGGACAGGGCTCCACCATATATTTT. This codes for CASSLAGQGSTIYF.

The chain combines TRBV7-6 with TRBJ1-6; D call uncertain. CDR1 and CDR2 (germline): SGHVS, FNYEAQ. Trimming took off 8 bases at V and 7 bases at J, with 12 bases between the two ends. The CDR3 is 13 residues long. CDR3 nucleotide sequence: TGTGCCAGCTCTAGAGGACTCAATTCACCCCTCCACTTT. Its protein is CASSRGLNSPLHF.

The V and J genes are TRBV6-5 and TRBJ2-1; D remains unclear. This CDR3 has 15 amino acids. Germline loops: CDR1 MNHEY, CDR2 SVGAGI. V was pared by 7 bases and J by 0 bases, with 13 bases between. This CDR3 reads CASTPGPNSYNEQFF. CDR3 sequence (DNA): TGTGCCAGCACCCCGGGTCCTAACTCCTACAATGAGCAGTTCTTC.

The rearrangement joins TRBV5-1 to TRBJ2-1; D is ambiguous. There are 14 residues in the CDR3. Trimming cost V 3 bases and J 4 bases, with 11 bases left between them. Per germline, CDR1 SGHRS and CDR2 YFSETQ. DNA of the CDR3: TGCGCCAGCAGCTCCCTCAACATATACAATGAGCAGTTCTTC. Amino acids: CASSSLNIYNEQFF.

This clone has a single count. The chain links TRBV6-6 to TRBJ2-5, with D tentatively TRBD1 (5 bases). This CDR3 spans 14 amino acids. Germline V gene lookup returns CDR1 MNHNY and CDR2 SVGAGI (reference sequence). Trimming left V 7 bases short and J 3 bases short, with 15 bases between. CDR3 coding DNA: TGTGCCAGCAACCCCGGTGGCAGGGAAGAGACCCAGTACTTC. It translates to CASNPGGREETQYF.

The chain employs TRBV27 and TRBJ2-7; 11 bases are a match to TRBD1. Germline V CDR1 and CDR2: MNHEY, SMNVEV (reference sequence). Trimming took 5 bases from V and 1 from J; bases not matched to a gene: 4. This CDR3 region has 15 residues. The CDR3 region has the DNA TGTGCCAGCAGTATCCGGGACAGGGGGTCCTACGAGCAGTACTTC. Translation: CASSIRDRGSYEQYF.

The chain links TRBV24-1 to TRBJ1-5; TRBD1 is a possible D gene (6 bases). V gave up 4 bases and J gave up 6 bases, with 30 bases separating them. Germline V lookup: CDR1 KGHDR, CDR2 SFDVKD. This CDR3 has 20 amino acids. The CDR3 DNA sequence: TGTGCCACCAGTGACCCAACAATCATCCAGGGACAAAGGAGCGGTCAGCCCCAGCATTTT. Protein sequence: CATSDPTIIQGQRSGQPQHF.

The J gene is TRBJ2-5, the V gene TRBV30; D is ambiguous. The V end lost 4 bases, the J end lost 6 bases, and 9 bases lay between the germline ends. CDR1 and CDR2 (germline): GTSNPN, SVGIG (reference sequence). This CDR3 has 11 residues. CDR3 sequence (DNA): TGTGCCTGGACCGCCGAGAAGACCCAGTACTTC. The encoded protein is CAWTAEKTQYF.

The rearrangement joins TRBV18 to TRBJ2-7; 11 nucleotides agree with TRBD1. J gave up 5 bases and V 3 bases, and 3 bases lay outside the gene matches. The CDR3 sequence is 14 residues long. In germline, CDR1 is KGHSH, CDR2 LQKENI. CDR3 coding DNA: TGTGCCAGCTCACCGGACAGGGGGCCCAACGAGCAGTACTTC. Protein sequence: CASSPDRGPNEQYF.

The J gene is TRBJ2-5, the V gene TRBV7-2; D is possibly TRBD1 (6 bases). This CDR3 is built from 15 residues. V lost 2 bases and J 4 bases, leaving 14 bases between the germline ends. Germline V gene sequence: CDR1 SGHTA, CDR2 FQGNSA. CDR3 sequence (DNA): TGTGCCAGCAGCTTATCGGGTGGGGGCGTAGAGACCCAGTACTTC. It codes for CASSLSGGGVETQYF.

The genes are TRBV6-2 or TRBV6-3 and TRBJ2-3, with TRBD1 matching over 9 bases. The V gene end was trimmed by 4 bases and the J gene end by 0 bases; junction bases not matched to a gene: 2. Per the germline V gene, CDR1 is MNHEY and CDR2 is SVGEGT. The CDR3 is made up of 15 amino acids. CDR3 protein: CASSSGQGSTDTQYF. The CDR3 region has the DNA TGTGCCAGCAGTTCAGGACAGGGGAGCACAGATACGCAGTATTTT.

The V and J genes are TRBV5-1 and TRBJ1-2; D is perhaps TRBD1 (6 bases). From germline, CDR1 is SGHRS and CDR2 YFSETQ. With 4 bases removed from V and 6 bases from J, the gap between germline ends came to 16 bases. This CDR3 spans 14 amino acids. As DNA, the CDR3 is TGCGCCAGCAGCGTGGGCCCGGGGGGCGATGGCTACACCTTC. This codes for CASSVGPGGDGYTF.

The genes are TRBV24-1 and TRBJ2-2, with D tentatively TRBD2 (5 bases). This CDR3 spans 16 amino acids. V gave up 4 bases and J gave up 4 bases, with 15 bases separating them. Germline lookup yields CDR1 KGHDR and CDR2 SFDVKD. For the CDR3, the DNA is TGTGCCACCAGTGACCCGAGGGAGAAGGGCACCGGGGAGCTGTTTTTT. It yields the protein CATSDPREKGTGELFF.

The V and J genes are TRBV7-6 and TRBJ2-5; 7 nucleotides align to TRBD1. The CDR3 consists of 16 residues. The V segment lost 2 bases and the J segment 5 bases; nucleotides outside the gene matches: 11. CDR1 SGHVS and CDR2 FNYEAQ come from the germline V gene. The CDR3 nucleotides are TGTGCCAGCAGCTTACGGAAGGGGGCCCCACCGGAGACCCAGTACTTC. It yields the protein CASSLRKGAPPETQYF.

The chain couples TRBV15 to TRBJ2-2; TRBD1 might be the D (6 bases). This CDR3 has 16 residues. The germline CDR1 and CDR2 sequences are LNHNV and YYDKDF (reference sequence). Trimming shortened V by 1 base and J by 5 bases, and 14 bases separated the two germline ends. The CDR3 coding sequence is TGTGCCACCAGCAGAGCGTTCGGGACAAATACCGGGGAGCTGTTTTTT. Its protein is CATSRAFGTNTGELFF.

The table lists this clone with many counts. The chain recombines TRBV12-3 or TRBV12-4 with TRBJ1-3, with D hard to call. V lost 5 bases and J lost 7, with 12 bases in between. This CDR3 is built from 13 residues. CDR3 sequence (DNA): TGTGCCAGCAGTCAACGGTCGAAGAACACCATATATTTT. Encoded protein: CASSQRSKNTIYF.